A selection of T cell receptor beta chains follows, all from one sample in a study of T cell changes during pregnancy in multiple sclerosis. Sequencing was performed with immunoSEQ multiplex PCR; in TCRdb, only in-frame clones are kept and a portion is missing. The repertoire holds tens of thousands of clones, about 93% seen once, with more than 0.8% in the top ten. This specimen was peripheral blood, taken in the first trimester of pregnancy. The origin of the receptors is a female donor with multiple sclerosis, enrolled in a pregnancy study. Both conserved end residues are part of each CDR3. The D gene is left open where the match is weak. Rows may omit the clone size; those that give it use once, few, many or a size class.

d_call j_call v_call clone_size cdr3_aa cdr3_nt
NA TRBJ1-5 TRBV2 NA CASMIIQGNQPQHF TGTGCCAGCATGATAATACAGGGAAATCAGCCCCAGCATTTT
TRBD1 TRBJ1-5 TRBV5-1 NA CASKPGTGGEENQPQHF TGCGCCAGCAAGCCCGGGACAGGGGGCGAGGAAAATCAGCCCCAGCATTTT
TRBD2 TRBJ2-7 TRBV5-5 NA CASSAVLRGSYEQYF TGTGCCAGCAGCGCTGTCCTGCGGGGGTCCTACGAGCAGTACTTC
TRBD1 TRBJ1-1 TRBV18 NA CASSPDPDRLAEAFF TGTGCCAGCTCACCAGATCCGGACAGGCTCGCTGAAGCTTTCTTT
TRBD2 TRBJ2-1 TRBV15 NA CATSTLPLAGGGEQFF TGTGCCACCAGCACCCTACCTCTAGCGGGAGGGGGTGAGCAGTTCTTC
NA TRBJ2-7 TRBV5-1 NA CASSVKTSANEQYF TGCGCCAGCAGCGTGAAGACTTCAGCTAACGAGCAGTACTTC
TRBD1 TRBJ1-1 TRBV7-2 NA CASSLAPVRGQGAAGTEAFF TGTGCCAGCAGCTTAGCCCCTGTGAGGGGACAGGGGGCGGCGGGCACTGAAGCTTTCTTT
TRBD2 TRBJ2-1 TRBV4-2 NA CASSPSLAGAGSYNEQFF TGTGCCAGCAGCCCGTCCCTAGCGGGGGCAGGCTCCTACAATGAGCAGTTCTTC
NA TRBJ2-7 TRBV5-1 NA CASSLGVGANYEQYF TGCGCCAGCAGCTTGGGGGTTGGGGCGAACTACGAGCAGTACTTC
NA TRBJ1-6 TRBV9 NA CASSVSRDRSSYNSPLHF TGTGCCAGCAGCGTTTCGAGGGATAGAAGCTCCTATAATTCACCCCTCCACTTT
TRBD1 TRBJ2-1 TRBV5-4 NA CASRGGTGRSNEQFF TGTGCCAGCAGGGGCGGGACAGGGAGGTCGAATGAGCAGTTCTTC
NA TRBJ2-1 TRBV28 NA CASSPSPPQYNEQFF TGTGCCAGCAGTCCTAGCCCCCCCCAGTACAATGAGCAGTTCTTC
TRBD1 TRBJ2-1 TRBV7-9 NA CASSLWGQVDNEQFF TGTGCCAGCAGCTTATGGGGACAGGTGGACAATGAGCAGTTCTTC
NA TRBJ2-7 TRBV7-9 NA CASSLARLTGPYEQYF TGTGCCAGCAGCTTAGCGCGGTTGACAGGACCCTACGAGCAGTACTTC
NA TRBJ1-5 TRBV4-1 NA CASSQDSSNQPQHF TGCGCCAGCAGCCAAGACAGTAGCAATCAGCCCCAGCATTTT
NA TRBJ1-2 TRBV6-1 NA CASSEGPRAFYGYTF TGTGCCAGCAGTGAAGGGCCCAGGGCCTTCTATGGCTACACCTTC
NA TRBJ2-7 TRBV20-1 NA CSARTTYEQYF TGCAGTGCTAGGACTACCTACGAGCAGTACTTC
NA TRBJ1-3 TRBV9 NA CASSVRPGISGNTIYF TGTGCCAGCAGCGTCCGGCCAGGTATCTCTGGAAACACCATATATTTT
TRBD1 TRBJ1-2 TRBV5-1 NA CASASGMTGAWGYTF TGCGCCAGCGCCTCTGGAATGACAGGGGCATGGGGCTACACCTTC
NA TRBJ2-2 TRBV18 NA CASSPPIANTGELFF TGTGCCAGCTCACCACCTATCGCGAACACCGGGGAGCTGTTTTTT
NA TRBJ1-4 TRBV12-5 NA CASGFGPLEKLFF TGTGCTAGTGGTTTCGGTCCTCTAGAAAAACTGTTTTTT
NA TRBJ1-1 TRBV6-5 once CASSYAGVMNTEAFF TGTGCCAGCAGTTACGCGGGGGTAATGAACACTGAAGCTTTCTTT
TRBD1 TRBJ1-1 TRBV9 NA CASSFTGTGFTEAFF TGTGCCAGCAGCTTTACCGGGACAGGGTTCACTGAAGCTTTCTTT
NA TRBJ1-2 TRBV7-9 NA CASSPRDPIGYTF TGTGCCAGCAGCCCGCGGGATCCTATTGGCTACACCTTC
TRBD1 TRBJ2-5 TRBV5-8 NA CASSLRDRETQYF TGTGCCAGCAGCTTGAGGGACAGGGAGACCCAGTACTTC
TRBD1 TRBJ2-7 TRBV7-9 NA CASSLEGQSYEQYF TGTGCCAGCAGCTTAGAGGGACAGTCCTACGAGCAGTACTTC
NA TRBJ1-5 TRBV7-9 NA CASSRDSNQPQHF TGTGCCAGCTCCAGGGATAGCAATCAGCCCCAGCATTTT
TRBD1 TRBJ1-6 TRBV18 NA CASSPSLPGTGDSPLHF TGTGCCAGCTCACCATCACTTCCCGGGACAGGGGATTCACCCCTCCACTTT
TRBD2 TRBJ2-7 TRBV19 once CASSPSGRAGYEQYF TGTGCCAGTTCTCCCAGCGGGAGGGCCGGGTACGAGCAGTACTTC
NA TRBJ2-5 TRBV6-5 NA CASSSKTIAPRWTQYF TGTGCCAGCAGTTCCAAGACCATAGCCCCGCGGTGGACCCAGTACTTC
TRBD1 TRBJ1-1 TRBV6-1 NA CASSEEVWTGSAHPEAFF TGTGCCAGCAGTGAAGAGGTCTGGACAGGGTCGGCCCACCCTGAAGCTTTCTTT
TRBD1 TRBJ1-1 TRBV5-1 NA CASSLNVPTGGKSEAFF TGCGCCAGCAGCCTAAACGTTCCCACAGGGGGCAAATCTGAAGCTTTCTTT
NA TRBJ1-1 TRBV5-1 NA CASSLVSPNTEAFF TGCGCCAGCAGCTTGGTTTCTCCGAACACTGAAGCTTTCTTT
NA TRBJ1-1 TRBV6-1 few CASSETDMNTEAFF TGTGCCAGCAGTGAGACAGACATGAACACTGAAGCTTTCTTT
NA TRBJ1-2 TRBV9 NA CASSVGILSDYGYTF TGTGCCAGCAGCGTAGGTATCCTATCGGACTATGGCTACACCTTC
NA TRBJ2-1 TRBV11-2 NA CASIGLALSSYNEQFF TGTGCCAGCATTGGGCTAGCGCTAAGCTCCTACAATGAGCAGTTCTTC
NA TRBJ1-6 TRBV19 NA CASSRGRAINSPLHF TGTGCCAGTAGTAGGGGGCGCGCAATTAATTCACCCCTCCACTTT
NA TRBJ2-5 TRBV27 once CASTPIPPGRGHQETQYF TGTGCCAGCACGCCCATCCCCCCGGGCAGGGGACATCAAGAGACCCAGTACTTC
NA TRBJ1-2 TRBV28 once CASSWGGATRRGYTF TGTGCCAGCAGTTGGGGGGGGGCGACCCGTAGGGGCTACACCTTC
TRBD2 TRBJ2-3 TRBV6-1 NA CASRGLAGTLNTQYF TGTGCCAGCAGGGGACTAGCGGGGACCCTTAATACGCAGTATTTT
TRBD2 TRBJ2-1 TRBV7-6 NA CASSPGGSYNEQFF TGTGCCAGCAGCCCTGGCGGGAGTTACAATGAGCAGTTCTTC
TRBD1 TRBJ2-2 TRBV7-7 NA CASSLGQGEFPGELFF TGTGCCAGCAGCCTGGGACAGGGTGAGTTTCCCGGGGAGCTGTTTTTT
TRBD2 TRBJ2-5 TRBV9 NA CASSNLAGNIQETQYF TGTGCCAGCAGTAATTTAGCGGGGAACATTCAAGAGACCCAGTACTTC
NA TRBJ2-2 TRBV7-2 NA CASSLVHTARNTGELFF TGTGCCAGCAGCTTAGTTCATACAGCCCGGAACACCGGGGAGCTGTTTTTT
NA TRBJ1-2 TRBV12-5 NA CASGETGNYGYTF TGTGCTAGTGGTGAGACGGGAAACTATGGCTACACCTTC
NA TRBJ1-5 TRBV28 once CASTYSNQPQHF TGTGCCAGCACCTATAGCAATCAGCCCCAGCATTTT
TRBD1 TRBJ2-3 TRBV29-1 NA CSVTRTGRTDTQYF TGCAGCGTTACCCGGACAGGCAGGACAGATACGCAGTATTTT
NA TRBJ2-7 TRBV2 NA CASRWTVYEQYF TGTGCCAGCAGGTGGACAGTCTACGAGCAGTACTTC
NA TRBJ2-7 TRBV11-2 NA CASSPDNSYEQYF TGTGCCAGCAGCCCGGACAATTCCTACGAGCAGTACTTC